This T cell receptor (beta chain) was sequenced in a study of response to subunit inactivated influenza vaccine. Broader study findings: T cells newly recruited by each seasonal influenza vaccination are few, the authors suggested.

The V gene's germline CDR1 is SEHNR and CDR2 FQNEAQ (reference sequence). Trimming took 5 bases from V and 0 from J, leaving 8 bases between them. This CDR3 contains 14 residues. As to this clonotype: Its target is not known.

TCRdb re-analysed the RT-PCR reads in MiXCR, keeping a single row per CDR3 protein. Of fewer than 700,000 distinct CDR3 sequences in the sample, under 15% were seen once. The sequencing here drew on PBMCs from blood, taken roughly 6 weeks after vaccination. This TCR derives from a man aged 50 to 60 who received an inactivated influenza vaccine. The chain carries TRBV7-9 and TRBJ2-1; D remains ambiguous. The CDR3 region has the DNA TGTGCCAGCAGCCTTACGGTCTCCTACAATGAGCAGTTCTTC. Its protein is CASSLTVSYNEQFF.